The source of this TCR beta chain is a study of T-cell reconstitution after alpha-beta-depleted transplantation in children. A TCRbeta library incorporating unique molecular identifiers was prepared. MiXCR, run by TCRdb on the PCR reads, gives a single entry per CDR3 protein. The sample contains over 300,000 distinct CDR3 sequences, 10% of which appear only once. CDR1 and CDR2 from the germline V gene are SQVTM and ANQGSEA. Trimming shortened V by 4 bases and J by 7 bases, and 10 bases separated the two germline ends. The CDR3 length is 11 residues. This clonotype was obtained from a human donor who donated a stem cell graft to a child with acute lymphoblastic leukemia. The sample was PBMCs from the stem cell graft donor, taken from the stem cell graft. The chain links TRBV29-1 to TRBJ2-5, with unresolved D. CDR3 coding DNA: TGCAGCGTTGGAATAGTTGGGACCCAGTACTTC. It translates to CSVGIVGTQYF.